A selection of T cell receptor beta chains follows, all from one sample in a study of shared clonotypes between healthy human individuals. Only in-frame clones appear in the TCRdb table, and some are missing; sequencing was by immunoSEQ multiplex PCR. The sample lists roughly 1,600,000 clones, less than 99% occurring once. What was sequenced was naive CD4+ T cells sorted from blood. These receptors were obtained from a young man in good health. Both conserved end residues are part of each CDR3. A D gene is named only where the DNA matches it firmly. Only some rows state a clone size, as once, few, many or a class for expanded clones.

V gene: TRBV5-6
D gene: TRBD1
clone size: .
J gene: TRBJ2-4
CDR3 protein: CASSEDRDKNIQYF
CDR3 DNA: TGTGCCAGCAGCGAGGACAGGGACAAAAACATTCAGTACTTC

V gene: TRBV4-2
D gene: TRBD2
clone size: .
J gene: TRBJ2-5
CDR3 protein: CASSPQGGASGTGETQYF
CDR3 DNA: TGTGCCAGCAGCCCCCAGGGAGGGGCTAGCGGGACTGGGGAGACCCAGTACTTC

V gene: TRBV5-1
D gene: .
clone size: .
J gene: TRBJ1-4
CDR3 protein: CASAVRADEKLFF
CDR3 DNA: TGCGCCAGCGCCGTCAGGGCGGATGAAAAACTGTTTTTT

V gene: TRBV7-9
D gene: TRBD1
clone size: .
J gene: TRBJ2-4
CDR3 protein: CASSRWTGLAKNIQYF
CDR3 DNA: TGTGCCAGCAGCCGGTGGACAGGGCTAGCCAAAAACATTCAGTACTTC

V gene: TRBV6-5
D gene: TRBD1
clone size: .
J gene: TRBJ2-7
CDR3 protein: CASRAGTGTNEQYF
CDR3 DNA: TGTGCCAGCAGAGCCGGGACAGGGACGAACGAGCAGTACTTC

V gene: TRBV18
D gene: .
clone size: .
J gene: TRBJ2-3
CDR3 protein: CASSTAGIRHTDTQYF
CDR3 DNA: TGTGCCAGCTCAACGGCCGGTATAAGGCACACAGATACGCAGTATTTT

V gene: TRBV7-2
D gene: .
clone size: .
J gene: TRBJ1-1
CDR3 protein: CASSTPRGRRTEAFF
CDR3 DNA: TGTGCCAGCAGCACCCCCAGGGGTCGTAGGACTGAAGCTTTCTTT

V gene: TRBV4-3
D gene: .
clone size: .
J gene: TRBJ2-7
CDR3 protein: CASKATYEQYF
CDR3 DNA: TGCGCCAGCAAAGCGACCTACGAGCAGTACTTC

V gene: TRBV18
D gene: .
clone size: .
J gene: TRBJ2-7
CDR3 protein: CASSPPGRDSSYEQYF
CDR3 DNA: TGTGCCAGCTCACCACCGGGGCGCGACAGCTCCTACGAGCAGTACTTC

V gene: TRBV5-8
D gene: .
clone size: .
J gene: TRBJ2-2
CDR3 protein: CASSLPQGPNTGELFF
CDR3 DNA: TGTGCCAGCAGCTTGCCGCAGGGACCGAACACCGGGGAGCTGTTTTTT

V gene: TRBV27
D gene: .
clone size: once
J gene: TRBJ2-7
CDR3 protein: CASSFGSHSVVEQYF
CDR3 DNA: TGTGCCAGCAGTTTTGGCAGCCATTCCGTGGTCGAGCAGTACTTC

V gene: TRBV28
D gene: TRBD1
clone size: .
J gene: TRBJ2-7
CDR3 protein: CATQPGQPRYEQYF
CDR3 DNA: TGTGCCACTCAACCGGGACAGCCTCGTTACGAGCAGTACTTC

V gene: TRBV7-6
D gene: .
clone size: .
J gene: TRBJ2-5
CDR3 protein: CASSSITQETQYF
CDR3 DNA: TGTGCCAGCAGCTCCATAACCCAAGAGACCCAGTACTTC

V gene: TRBV27
D gene: .
clone size: .
J gene: TRBJ2-4
CDR3 protein: CASSPQPVVGIQYF
CDR3 DNA: TGTGCCAGCAGTCCCCAACCGGTTGTCGGCATTCAGTACTTC

V gene: TRBV18
D gene: TRBD2
clone size: .
J gene: TRBJ2-7
CDR3 protein: CASSPKTSGRSYEQYF
CDR3 DNA: TGTGCCAGCTCACCAAAAACTAGCGGGAGGTCCTACGAGCAGTACTTC

V gene: TRBV11-2
D gene: .
clone size: .
J gene: TRBJ2-7
CDR3 protein: CASSLERLAAYEQYF
CDR3 DNA: TGTGCCAGCAGCTTAGAAAGGCTAGCAGCCTACGAGCAGTACTTC

V gene: TRBV4-1
D gene: TRBD1
clone size: .
J gene: TRBJ1-2
CDR3 protein: CASSRRGTGGVGYTF
CDR3 DNA: TGCGCCAGCAGCCGCCGGGGGACAGGGGGCGTGGGCTACACCTTC

V gene: TRBV19
D gene: .
clone size: .
J gene: TRBJ2-2
CDR3 protein: CASQSGSGAGELFF
CDR3 DNA: TGTGCCTCGCAATCGGGTAGTGGGGCCGGGGAGCTGTTTTTT

V gene: TRBV6-5
D gene: .
clone size: .
J gene: TRBJ2-7
CDR3 protein: CASSRKTSSYEQYF
CDR3 DNA: TGTGCCAGCAGCCGGAAAACTAGCTCCTACGAGCAGTACTTC

V gene: TRBV5-1
D gene: .
clone size: .
J gene: TRBJ2-5
CDR3 protein: CASSLAQRETQYF
CDR3 DNA: TGCGCCAGCAGCTTGGCCCAGCGAGAGACCCAGTACTTC

V gene: TRBV9
D gene: .
clone size: .
J gene: TRBJ1-1
CDR3 protein: CASSVDWGPYTEAFF
CDR3 DNA: TGTGCCAGCAGCGTAGACTGGGGACCCTACACTGAAGCTTTCTTT

V gene: TRBV7-2
D gene: .
clone size: .
J gene: TRBJ2-7
CDR3 protein: CASSLGLLASYSYEQYF
CDR3 DNA: TGTGCCAGCAGCTTAGGGCTATTGGCGAGCTACTCCTACGAGCAGTACTTC

V gene: TRBV5-5
D gene: .
clone size: once
J gene: TRBJ1-4
CDR3 protein: CASSSRTASNEKLFF
CDR3 DNA: TGTGCCAGCAGCAGCCGGACAGCATCTAATGAAAAACTGTTTTTT

V gene: TRBV13
D gene: TRBD1
clone size: .
J gene: TRBJ2-5
CDR3 protein: CASSLGQVGETQYF
CDR3 DNA: TGTGCCAGCAGCTTGGGACAGGTAGGGGAGACCCAGTACTTC

V gene: TRBV7-2
D gene: .
clone size: .
J gene: TRBJ2-7
CDR3 protein: CASSQPVDYEQYF
CDR3 DNA: TGTGCCAGCAGTCAACCAGTAGACTACGAGCAGTACTTC

V gene: TRBV7-2
D gene: .
clone size: .
J gene: TRBJ2-3
CDR3 protein: CASSFNPTDTQYF
CDR3 DNA: TGTGCCAGCAGCTTTAACCCCACAGATACGCAGTATTTT

V gene: TRBV2
D gene: .
clone size: .
J gene: TRBJ2-5
CDR3 protein: CASTPEGVQYF
CDR3 DNA: TGTGCCAGCACCCCCGAGGGTGTCCAGTACTTC

V gene: TRBV7-7
D gene: TRBD1
clone size: .
J gene: TRBJ2-5
CDR3 protein: CASSSTDRGRIETQYF
CDR3 DNA: TGTGCTAGCAGCTCCACGGACAGGGGGCGTATAGAGACCCAGTACTTC

V gene: TRBV2
D gene: .
clone size: .
J gene: TRBJ2-7
CDR3 protein: CASVGSSYEQYF
CDR3 DNA: TGTGCCAGCGTAGGCAGTTCCTACGAGCAGTACTTC

V gene: TRBV30
D gene: .
clone size: .
J gene: TRBJ2-7
CDR3 protein: CAWRRTTYEQYF
CDR3 DNA: TGTGCCTGGAGAAGGACCACTTACGAGCAGTACTTC

V gene: TRBV10-3
D gene: .
clone size: .
J gene: TRBJ2-7
CDR3 protein: CAIRSLHEQYF
CDR3 DNA: TGTGCCATCAGGTCCCTCCACGAGCAGTACTTC

V gene: TRBV9
D gene: .
clone size: .
J gene: TRBJ1-2
CDR3 protein: CASGQLYGYTF
CDR3 DNA: TGTGCCAGCGGACAACTCTATGGCTACACCTTC

V gene: TRBV6-1
D gene: TRBD1
clone size: .
J gene: TRBJ2-1
CDR3 protein: CASIRTGEGEQFF
CDR3 DNA: TGTGCCAGCATTCGGACAGGGGAAGGCGAGCAGTTCTTC

V gene: TRBV5-8
D gene: .
clone size: .
J gene: TRBJ2-7
CDR3 protein: CASSFSGRGYEQYF
CDR3 DNA: TGTGCCAGCAGCTTTAGCGGTCGGGGGTACGAGCAGTACTTC

V gene: TRBV5-8
D gene: .
clone size: once
J gene: TRBJ1-2
CDR3 protein: CASSFGGEDGYTF
CDR3 DNA: TGTGCCAGCAGCTTCGGGGGCGAGGATGGCTACACCTTC

V gene: TRBV5-1
D gene: .
clone size: .
J gene: TRBJ2-2
CDR3 protein: CASSLAPRAENTGELFF
CDR3 DNA: TGCGCCAGCAGCTTGGCCCCTCGAGCGGAGAACACCGGGGAGCTGTTTTTT

V gene: TRBV5-1
D gene: .
clone size: .
J gene: TRBJ2-7
CDR3 protein: CASKSGLVITEQYF
CDR3 DNA: TGCGCCAGCAAATCTGGGTTAGTAATTACGGAGCAGTACTTC

V gene: TRBV15
D gene: TRBD2
clone size: .
J gene: TRBJ2-7
CDR3 protein: CATSRDGLAGSLNF
CDR3 DNA: TGTGCCACCAGCAGAGACGGACTAGCGGGATCCCTCAACTTC

V gene: TRBV15
D gene: .
clone size: .
J gene: TRBJ1-1
CDR3 protein: CATSRGGTEAFF
CDR3 DNA: TGTGCCACCAGCAGAGGGGGTACTGAAGCTTTCTTT

V gene: TRBV2
D gene: .
clone size: .
J gene: TRBJ1-5
CDR3 protein: CASTSWANNQPQHF
CDR3 DNA: TGTGCCAGCACGTCATGGGCTAACAATCAGCCCCAGCATTTT

V gene: TRBV27
D gene: TRBD2
clone size: .
J gene: TRBJ2-7
CDR3 protein: CASSLGGGLGGIYEQYF
CDR3 DNA: TGTGCCAGCAGCCTGGGTGGAGGGCTGGGGGGGATCTACGAGCAGTACTTC

V gene: TRBV5-1
D gene: .
clone size: .
J gene: TRBJ2-2
CDR3 protein: CASSLYNRGGTGELFF
CDR3 DNA: TGCGCCAGCAGCTTATACAACAGGGGAGGCACCGGGGAGCTGTTTTTT

V gene: TRBV4-3
D gene: .
clone size: .
J gene: TRBJ2-7
CDR3 protein: CASSQAALGSYEQYF
CDR3 DNA: TGCGCCAGCAGCCAAGCAGCGCTAGGCTCCTACGAGCAGTACTTC

V gene: TRBV7-9
D gene: TRBD1
clone size: .
J gene: TRBJ2-3
CDR3 protein: CASSTGTGKSTDTQYF
CDR3 DNA: TGTGCCAGCAGCACGGGGACAGGAAAGAGCACAGATACGCAGTATTTT

V gene: TRBV27
D gene: .
clone size: .
J gene: TRBJ2-7
CDR3 protein: CASSLSESRFRFEQYF
CDR3 DNA: TGTGCCAGCAGTTTATCGGAGTCGAGGTTTCGGTTCGAGCAGTACTTC

V gene: TRBV6-6
D gene: TRBD1
clone size: .
J gene: TRBJ1-2
CDR3 protein: CASSTRQGSYTF
CDR3 DNA: TGTGCCAGCAGTACCCGACAGGGGAGCTACACCTTC